Following are 5 T cell receptor beta chains from one sample sequenced in a study of Graves' ophthalmopathy and Graves' hyperthyroidism. CDR3 regions of TCR beta were amplified from RNA transcripts. Second-round multiplex PCR came after first-round RT-PCR with HTBI primers. TCRdb passed the multiplex PCR reads through MiXCR, listing each CDR3 protein once. In the table there are more than 40,000 distinct CDR3 sequences, less than 65% of which are singletons. What was sequenced was peripheral blood. Receptors originate from an adult man with Graves' ophthalmopathy.

CDR3 sequence reads: CAREGVGEQFF. In DNA form, the CDR3 reads TGTGCTAGAGAGGGGGTAGGCGAGCAGTTCTTC. J is TRBJ2-1 and V is TRBV7-7, with a weak D call TRBD1 (6 bases). This CDR3 spans 11 amino acids. Germline-derived CDR1 and CDR2 are SSHAT and FNYEAQ (reference sequence).

The V and J genes are TRBV6-5 and TRBJ2-3; D is ambiguous. The CDR3 sequence is 13 residues long. Germline loops: CDR1 MNHEY, CDR2 SVGAGI. Deletions cut 6 bases from V and 3 bases from J, with 10 bases between. CDR3 DNA sequence: TGTGCCAGCAGCTACCCCGGGACAGATACGCAGTATTTT. Its protein is CASSYPGTDTQYF.

The chain combines TRBV2 with TRBJ1-4; a weak D match, TRBD1 (6 bases). The CDR3 length is 14 residues. With 4 bases removed from V and 17 bases from J, the gap between germline ends came to 23 bases. Germline CDR1 reads SNHLY; CDR2 reads FYNNEI. CDR3 amino acids: CASSAGVTNEKFFF. The CDR3 bases are TGTGCCAGCAGTGCAGGGGTCACTAATGAAAAATTTTTTTTT.

This sequence joins TRBV20-1 and TRBJ2-5; a possible D gene is TRBD1 (5 bases). This CDR3 has 15 residues. The V gene's germline CDR1 is DFQATT and CDR2 SNEGSKA (reference sequence). V was pared by 0 bases and J by 2 bases, with 13 bases between. CDR3 protein: CSARDGQGFQETQYF. The DNA for the CDR3 is TGCAGTGCTAGAGATGGGCAGGGCTTTCAAGAGACCCAGTACTTC.

As for this clonotype: A junction boundary mismatches the germline segment, possibly from a read error. The V call is TRBV5-8, the J call TRBJ2-5; no clear D gene. The CDR3 consists of 17 residues. Germline V lookup: CDR1 SGHTS, CDR2 YDEGEE. CDR3 in amino acids: CASSLVVVGPVQEAQYF. The DNA for the CDR3 is TGTGCCAGCAGCTTGGTGGTAGTAGGGCCAGTCCAAGAGGCCCAGTACTTC. Supplemented by reference TRBV5-8 and TRBJ2-5, the full variable domain reads EAGVTQSPTHLIKTRGQQATLRCSPISGHTSVYWYQQALGLGLQFLLWYDEGEERNRGNFPPRFSGRQFPNYSSELNVNALELEDSALYLCASSLVVVGPVQEAQYFGPGTRLLVL.